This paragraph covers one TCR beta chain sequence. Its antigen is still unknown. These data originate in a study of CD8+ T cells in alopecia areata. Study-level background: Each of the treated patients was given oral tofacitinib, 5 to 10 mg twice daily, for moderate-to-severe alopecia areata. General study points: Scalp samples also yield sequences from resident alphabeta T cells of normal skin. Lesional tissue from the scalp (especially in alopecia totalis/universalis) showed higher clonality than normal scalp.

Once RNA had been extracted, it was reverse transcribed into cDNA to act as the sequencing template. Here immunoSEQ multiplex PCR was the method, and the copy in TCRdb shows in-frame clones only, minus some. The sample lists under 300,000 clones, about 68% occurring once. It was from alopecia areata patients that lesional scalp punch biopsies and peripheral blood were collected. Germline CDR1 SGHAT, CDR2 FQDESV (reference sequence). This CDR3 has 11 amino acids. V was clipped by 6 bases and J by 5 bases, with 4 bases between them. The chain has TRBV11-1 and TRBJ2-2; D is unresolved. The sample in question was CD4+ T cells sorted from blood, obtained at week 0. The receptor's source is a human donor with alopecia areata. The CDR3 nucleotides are TGTGCCAGCAGTCCTACCGGGGAGCTGTTTTTT. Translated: CASSPTGELFF.